These 27 T cell receptor beta chains came from one sample sequenced in a study of blood T cell repertoires in COVID-19. Method: immunoSEQ multiplex PCR; TCRdb's copy keeps in-frame clones and lacks some. The sample holds around 620,000 clones; about 87% are singletons and the top ten take approximately 0.3%. The specimen was peripheral blood. Source of these receptors: a woman under 30 with acute or convalescent COVID-19.

This clone was detected a few times. J is TRBJ1-1 and V is TRBV24-1, with a weak D call TRBD1 (5 bases). Trimming removed 4 bases from V and 0 bases from J, with 8 bases in between. The V gene's germline CDR1 is KGHDR and CDR2 SFDVKD. The CDR3 runs to 14 residues. The CDR3 region is CATSEPGMNTEAFF. CDR3 coding DNA: TGTGCCACCAGTGAACCAGGGATGAACACTGAAGCTTTCTTT.

CDR3 bases: TGTGCCAGCAGCCCCTTACAGGTGGGGGGCTACACCTTC. Amino acids: CASSPLQVGGYTF. The chain recombines TRBV7-7 with TRBJ1-2, with D tentatively TRBD1 (5 bases). V lost 5 bases and J lost 8, with 15 bases in between. Germline CDR1 SSHAT, CDR2 FNYEAQ (reference sequence). The CDR3 has 13 residues.

The V and J genes are TRBV12-3 or TRBV12-4 and TRBJ2-2, with TRBD1 as a possible D gene (5 bases). Trimming removed 10 bases at V and 6 bases at J, with 9 bases between. The CDR3 is 11 amino acids. CDR3 in amino acids: CAIVRAGELFF. The CDR3 DNA is TGTGCCATCGTCAGGGCCGGGGAGCTGTTTTTT.

This chain joins TRBV5-6 and TRBJ1-1, with a weak D call TRBD1 (6 bases). Per germline, CDR1 SGHDT and CDR2 YYEEEE. V was clipped by 3 bases and J by 0 bases, with 15 bases between them. The CDR3 spans 16 residues. This CDR3 is CASSSAGAIMNTEAFF. The DNA of the CDR3 is TGTGCCAGCAGCTCGGCGGGGGCAATCATGAACACTGAAGCTTTCTTT.

The rearrangement uses TRBV10-3 and TRBJ1-2; TRBD1 matches 12 bases. With V trimmed by 8 bases and J by 8 bases, 12 bases remained unmatched. Germline V lookup: CDR1 ENHRY, CDR2 SYGVKD. The CDR3 is 15 residues long. The CDR3 region is CAIVSGQGAAGGYTF. The CDR3 DNA follows: TGTGCCATCGTCTCGGGACAGGGGGCCGCGGGGGGCTACACCTTC.

V is TRBV5-8 and J is TRBJ2-1; TRBD1 matches 9 bases. The length of the CDR3 is 12 residues. Germline trimming cut 3 bases from V and 9 bases from J; bases unmatched to any gene: 1. Germline values: CDR1 SGHTS, CDR2 YDEGEE. In DNA form, the CDR3 reads TGTGCCAGCAGCTGGACAGGGGTTGAGCAGTTCTTC. It translates to CASSWTGVEQFF.

This chain uses TRBV6-6 with TRBJ1-5; tentative D call: TRBD1 (5 bases). The CDR3 runs to 16 residues. Germline CDR1 reads MNHNY; CDR2 reads SVGAGI (reference sequence). The V end lost 0 bases, the J end lost 2 bases, and 11 bases lay between the germline ends. DNA of the CDR3: TGTGCCAGCAGTTACTCAAGGGGAGGAGGCAATCAGCCCCAGCATTTT. Protein: CASSYSRGGGNQPQHF.

This chain joins TRBV21-1 and TRBJ1-2; the table's D gene call, TRBD1, was not cross checked with the DNA. TRBV21-1 is described as a pseudogene. The CDR3 is 13 amino acids. CDR3: CASSKDSFYGYTF. CDR3 nucleotides: TGTGCCAGCAGCAAAGACAGTTTCTATGGCTACACCTTC.

About this clone: A much larger clone lies one base from this, so it may be a read error. The chain joins TRBV11-2 to TRBJ1-1; D gene uncertain. The CDR3 runs 13 residues. Trimming took 2 bases from V and 3 from J, leaving 7 bases between them. Germline V gene data show CDR1 as SGHAT and CDR2 as FQNNGV. CDR3 in amino acids: CASSLSGDTEAFF. The CDR3 nucleotides read TGTGCCAGCAGCTTAAGCGGGGACACTGAAGCTTTCTTT.

The genes are TRBV7-9 and TRBJ2-6; D possibly corresponds to TRBD1 (5 bases). Germline CDR1 reads SEHNR; CDR2 reads FQNEAQ (reference sequence). Trimming cost V 1 base and J 4 bases, with 11 bases left between them. CDR3 length: 16 amino acids. As DNA, the CDR3 is TGTGCCAGCAGCTTAGTGCCAGGGCCCGGGGCCAACGTCCTGACTTTC. This translates into CASSLVPGPGANVLTF.

The chain couples TRBV6-2 or TRBV6-3 to TRBJ2-7, with TRBD2 matching over 7 bases. Germline CDR1 reads MNHEY; CDR2 reads SVGEGT. V trimming: 5 bases; J trimming: 4 bases; junction bases outside the gene matches: 5. The CDR3 loop spans 13 amino acids. The CDR3, as DNA: TGTGCCAGCAGTGCCGGGACTACATACGAGCAGTACTTC. Amino acid sequence: CASSAGTTYEQYF.

The V gene is TRBV4-2, the J gene TRBJ2-4; possible D gene TRBD2, 7 bases. Trimming took off 0 bases at V and 5 bases at J, with 14 bases between the two ends. Germline CDR1 is LGHNA and CDR2 is YNFKEQ. CDR3 length: 16 amino acids. CDR3 nucleotide sequence: TGTGCCAGCAGCCAAGATGAGGGGGGGAGGGAAAACATTCAGTACTTC. Its translation is CASSQDEGGRENIQYF.

The chain has TRBV12-3 or TRBV12-4 and TRBJ1-2; no clear D. The CDR3 spans 12 residues. The CDR3 sequence: CAIHNGPYGYTF. CDR3 in DNA: TGTGCAATTCATAACGGTCCCTATGGCTACACCTTC.

This clone was detected a few times. J is TRBJ2-1 and V is TRBV10-3; 13 bases are a match to TRBD2. Trimming at V came to 0 bases and at J to 5 bases, leaving 7 bases not matched to a gene. The CDR3 is made up of 18 amino acids. In germline, CDR1 is ENHRY, CDR2 SYGVKD. CDR3 in amino acids: CAISESLTSGGLDNEQFF. The CDR3 nucleotides read TGTGCCATCAGTGAGTCCTTGACTAGCGGGGGGCTTGACAATGAGCAGTTCTTC.

The V call is TRBV6-5, the J call TRBJ2-1; D not resolved. The CDR3 loop spans 13 amino acids. The germline gives CDR1 MNHEY, CDR2 SVGAGI. Trimming removed 0 bases from V and 15 bases from J, with 15 bases in between. The CDR3 here is CASSYSSGTSRFF. The CDR3 DNA reads as TGTGCCAGCAGTTACTCTTCGGGTACCTCTCGGTTCTTC.

The chain carries TRBV29-1 and TRBJ2-7; D unclear. Germline lookup yields CDR1 SQVTM and CDR2 ANQGSEA. V shed 4 bases and J shed 1 base, with 11 bases lying between them. CDR3 size: 13 residues. The CDR3, as DNA: TGCAGCGTTGCCCAGGTTCTGTCCTACGAGCAGTACTTC. Protein sequence: CSVAQVLSYEQYF.

V usage is TRBV19 and J usage is TRBJ1-2, with a tentative D call TRBD1 (6 bases). Looked up from germline, CDR1 is LNHDA and CDR2 is SQIVND (reference sequence). V was cut by 0 bases and J by 5 bases, with 16 bases left in between. This CDR3 has 16 amino acids. The CDR3 region is CASSIDRDIVKYGYTF. For the CDR3, the DNA is TGTGCCAGTAGTATAGATCGGGACATCGTCAAGTATGGCTACACCTTC.

The CDR3 loop reads CATSDPTTGRGTGELFF. CDR3 DNA sequence: TGTGCCACCAGTGACCCCACGACAGGGCGAGGAACCGGGGAGCTGTTTTTT. The chain couples TRBV24-1 to TRBJ2-2, with 7 bases lining up with TRBD1. The CDR3 spans 17 residues. J lost 5 bases, V lost 4 bases, and 12 bases had no gene match. Germline lookup yields CDR1 KGHDR and CDR2 SFDVKD.

The V call is TRBV2, the J call TRBJ1-5; 7 bases are shared with TRBD1. Unmatched junction bases numbered 4, after V lost 1 base and J lost 4 bases. The CDR3 loop spans 15 amino acids. The V gene's germline CDR1 is SNHLY and CDR2 FYNNEI. CDR3 in amino acids: CASSEVGQLNQPQHF. The CDR3 DNA sequence: TGTGCCAGCAGTGAAGTGGGACAGTTGAATCAGCCCCAGCATTTT.

V and J are TRBV5-8 and TRBJ1-3, with 8 bases lining up with TRBD1. V shed 4 bases, J shed 10 bases, and the junction held 13 bases outside the gene matches. Germline-derived CDR1 and CDR2 are SGHTS and YDEGEE. This CDR3 has 15 residues. The CDR3 here is CASSPGTGSSLTIYF. The CDR3 nucleotides read TGTGCCAGCAGCCCGGGGACAGGCAGTTCCCTAACCATATATTTT.

The V and J genes are TRBV11-2 and TRBJ1-2, with 9 bases lining up with TRBD1. The germline V gene has CDR1 SGHAT and CDR2 FQNNGV. This CDR3 contains 16 residues. The V gene end was trimmed by 0 bases and the J gene end by 4 bases; junction bases not matched to a gene: 6. CDR3 region: CASSLEGDRVFYGYTF. The CDR3 DNA reads TGTGCCAGCAGCTTAGAAGGGGACAGGGTTTTCTATGGCTACACCTTC.

The chain has TRBV5-6 and TRBJ2-3; 9 bases are shared with TRBD1. The CDR3 is 18 residues long. The trim removed 4 bases at V and 2 bases at J, leaving 14 bases unmatched. The germline V gene has CDR1 SGHDT and CDR2 YYEEEE. CDR3 in amino acids: CASSPFLSNRGLTDTQYF. The CDR3 DNA sequence: TGTGCCAGCAGCCCATTCCTATCTAACAGGGGGCTCACAGATACGCAGTATTTT.

The rearrangement joins TRBV2 to TRBJ1-2; D gene unclear. CDR1 and CDR2 (germline): SNHLY, FYNNEI. The CDR3 runs to 12 residues. The V end lost 9 bases, the J end lost 8 bases, and 16 bases lay between the germline ends. CDR3 region: CASSPEGLGYTF. In nucleotides, the CDR3 is TGTGCCAGTTCTCCGGAGGGCCTCGGCTACACCTTC.

The V and J genes are TRBV6-5 and TRBJ1-1; 8 bases line up with TRBD1. The length of the CDR3 is 14 residues. CDR1 and CDR2 (germline): MNHEY, SVGAGI. V trimming: 6 bases; J trimming: 4 bases; junction bases outside the gene matches: 7. CDR3 bases: TGTGCCAGCAGCACGGCAGGGGGCTTCACTGAAGCTTTCTTT. This gives the protein CASSTAGGFTEAFF.

The CDR3 region is CASSLQERTEAFF. CDR3 nucleotide sequence: TGCGCCAGCAGCTTACAGGAACGGACTGAAGCTTTCTTT. The gene calls are TRBV5-1 and TRBJ1-1, with D possibly TRBD1 on 5 matching bases. CDR1 is SGHRS and CDR2 is YFSETQ in the germline V gene. This CDR3 spans 13 amino acids. V lost 2 bases and J lost 5, with 10 bases in between.

The chain recombines TRBV19 with TRBJ1-2, with no clear D. The V gene's germline CDR1 is LNHDA and CDR2 SQIVND (reference sequence). The CDR3 has 13 residues. The V end was cut by 3 bases, the J end by 8 bases, with 13 bases between. The CDR3, as DNA: TGTGCCAGTAGTATCCACCCGGGTTTAGGCTACACCTTC. This translates into CASSIHPGLGYTF. Full variable domain (outside the CDR3, taken from reference TRBV19 and TRBJ1-2): DGGITQSPKYLFRKEGQNVTLSCEQNLNHDAMYWYRQDPGQGLRLIYYSQIVNDFQKGDIAEGYSVSREKKESFPLTVTSAQKNPTAFYLCASSIHPGLGYTFGSGTRLTVV.

The chain recombines TRBV9 with TRBJ1-2; possible D gene TRBD1, 6 bases. Between the trimmed V and J ends, which lost 3 bases and 3 bases, there was a span of 15 bases. The CDR3 totals 15 residues. Per germline, CDR1 SGDLS and CDR2 YYNGEE. The CDR3 DNA reads as TGTGCCAGCAGCGGCCTCAGGGGAGAGTACTATGGCTACACCTTC. Amino acids: CASSGLRGEYYGYTF.